The TCR beta chain described here comes from a study of cytomegalovirus exposure and HLA in healthy donors. Notes on this clone: Its antigen is undetermined.

Study-wide findings and caveats: A few chains linked to CMV were shown in vitro to be specific for CMV antigens.

There are 18 residues in the CDR3. J lost 2 bases, V lost 0 bases, and 3 bases had no gene match. The germline gives CDR1 MNHEY, CDR2 SMNVEV (reference sequence). Method: immunoSEQ multiplex PCR; TCRdb's copy keeps in-frame clones and lacks some. The table includes approximately 97,000 clones, approximately 94% detected once. The approximately 120-subject validation cohort, separate from the approximately 630-subject first cohort, included the donors. The chain links TRBV27 to TRBJ2-1, with 14 positions matching TRBD2. This TCR derives from a woman aged 25 to 39 in good health and CMV-seropositive. Sequencing was done on a sample of PBMCs. The CDR3 spells CASSLSSGLAGAYNEQFF. CDR3 nucleotide sequence: TGTGCCAGCAGTTTATCTTCGGGACTAGCGGGGGCCTACAATGAGCAGTTCTTC.